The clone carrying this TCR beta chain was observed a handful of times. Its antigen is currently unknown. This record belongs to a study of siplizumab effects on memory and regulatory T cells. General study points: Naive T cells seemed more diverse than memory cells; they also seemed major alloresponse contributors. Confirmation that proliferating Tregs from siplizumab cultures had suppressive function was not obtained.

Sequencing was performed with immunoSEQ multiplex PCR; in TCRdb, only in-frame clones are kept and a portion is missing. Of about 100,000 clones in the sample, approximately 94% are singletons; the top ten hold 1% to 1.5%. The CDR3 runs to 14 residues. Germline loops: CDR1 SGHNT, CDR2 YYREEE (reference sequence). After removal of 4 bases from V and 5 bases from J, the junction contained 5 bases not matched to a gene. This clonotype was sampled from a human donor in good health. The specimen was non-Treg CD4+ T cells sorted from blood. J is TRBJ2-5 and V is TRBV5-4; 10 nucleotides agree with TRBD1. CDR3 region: CASSDRTGGETQYF. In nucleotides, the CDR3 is TGTGCCAGCAGCGACCGGACAGGGGGGGAGACCCAGTACTTC.